This T cell receptor (beta chain) was observed in a study of radiation and T cells in renal cell carcinoma. General study findings and limits: Without pretreatment biopsies, baseline tumor clonotype presence was undetermined. Top tumor clonotypes rose in blood 2 weeks post-radiation, then contracted.

Notes on this clone: The antigen is not known.

Time point here: blood 2 weeks post-SBRT. Treatment specified: 15 Gy SBRT to primary tumor, nephrectomy 4 weeks later. Blood was sampled at baseline, 2 weeks and 4 weeks after SBRT. This renal cell carcinoma was of the clear cell type. Some clones are missing from TCRdb's copy, which holds only in-frame ones; the method was immunoSEQ multiplex PCR. The sample has 120,000 or so clones, 81% seen once; the top ten hold 5% to 6.5%. Trimming cost V 6 bases and J 6 bases; bases outside gene matches: 12. Looked up from germline, CDR1 is SGHTA and CDR2 is FQGNSA. This CDR3 spans 15 amino acids. The TCR sequence derives from a man between 45 and 60 years old with renal cell carcinoma. The V and J genes are TRBV7-2 and TRBJ2-3; 7 bases align to TRBD2. Here the sequenced sample was blood, taken from a patient whose treatment included radiotherapy and nephrectomy. The CDR3 nucleotides read TGTGCCAGCAGATTTTATGGGGGGGTCGCCGATACGCAGTATTTT. This encodes CASRFYGGVADTQYF.